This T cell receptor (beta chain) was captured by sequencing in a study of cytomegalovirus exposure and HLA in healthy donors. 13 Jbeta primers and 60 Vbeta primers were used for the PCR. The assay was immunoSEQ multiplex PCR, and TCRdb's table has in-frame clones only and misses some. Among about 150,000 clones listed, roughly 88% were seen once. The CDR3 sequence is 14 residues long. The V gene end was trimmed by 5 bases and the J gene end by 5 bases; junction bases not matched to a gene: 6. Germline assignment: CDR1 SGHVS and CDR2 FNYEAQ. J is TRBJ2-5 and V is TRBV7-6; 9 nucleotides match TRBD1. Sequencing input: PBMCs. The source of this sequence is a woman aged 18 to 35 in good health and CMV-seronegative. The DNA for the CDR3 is TGTGCCAGCAGCGGTACAGGGGGCATTGAGACCCAGTACTTC. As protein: CASSGTGGIETQYF.